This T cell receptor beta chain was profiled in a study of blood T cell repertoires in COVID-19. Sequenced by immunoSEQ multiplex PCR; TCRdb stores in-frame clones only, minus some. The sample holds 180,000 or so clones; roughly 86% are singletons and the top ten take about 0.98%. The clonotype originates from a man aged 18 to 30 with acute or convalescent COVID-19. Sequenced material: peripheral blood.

CDR3 residues: CASNQGAVQPQHF. The CDR3 coding sequence is TGTGCCAGCAACCAGGGTGCGGTTCAGCCCCAGCATTTT. This sequence joins TRBV6-6 and TRBJ1-5, with D perhaps TRBD1 (5 bases). The germline CDR1 and CDR2 sequences are MNHNY and SVGAGI (reference sequence). V lost 7 bases to trimming and J lost 6 bases, with 13 bases between them. This CDR3 contains 13 residues.